This TCR beta chain comes out of a study of human T cells and chemical hapten exposure. Across the whole study: Each patch test put 0.01% DPC on the upper back, and results were read at 6 days.

General study points: Significantly greater numbers of large CDR3 similarity clusters came from expanded TCRs than from controls.

Sample time point: pre-sensitization, week 0. Treatment given: therapeutic diphenylcyclopropenone sensitization with weekly scalp DPC. V was cut by 5 bases and J by 6 bases, with 20 bases left in between. CDR3 length: 16 residues. As concerns this clonotype: Its specificity is unknown.

TCRdb processed the RACE reads anew with MiXCR; each CDR3 protein has one entry. Here the sample spans around 300,000 distinct CDR3 sequences, approximately 8% being singletons. This chain uses TRBV12-3 or TRBV12-4 with TRBJ1-5; D call uncertain. The receptor was derived from a man between 18 and 29 years old with alopecia areata. Some clones in this sample may be carry-over from other donors' samples. Sequenced here: whole blood, sampled in connection with sensitization to the hapten diphenylcyclopropenone (DPC). The CDR3 region has the DNA TGTGCCAGCAGTGTCTTTGGGCTTAAAAGGACTCAGCCCCAGCATTTT. Translation gives CASSVFGLKRTQPQHF.